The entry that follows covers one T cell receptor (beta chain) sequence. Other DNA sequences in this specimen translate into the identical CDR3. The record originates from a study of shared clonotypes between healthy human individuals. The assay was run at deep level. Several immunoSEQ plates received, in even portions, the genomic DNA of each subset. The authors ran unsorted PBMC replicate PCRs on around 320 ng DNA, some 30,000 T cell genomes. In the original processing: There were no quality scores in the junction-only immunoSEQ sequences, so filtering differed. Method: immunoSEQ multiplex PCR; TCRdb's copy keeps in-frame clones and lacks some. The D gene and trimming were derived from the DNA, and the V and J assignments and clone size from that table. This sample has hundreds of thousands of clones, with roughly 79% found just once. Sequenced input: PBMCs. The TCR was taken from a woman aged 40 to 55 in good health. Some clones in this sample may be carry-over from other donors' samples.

CDR3 nucleotide sequence: TGCGCCAGCAGCCCAGGGCTCCTGAACACTGAAGCTTTCTTT. Protein: CASSPGLLNTEAFF. This chain connects TRBV4-1 to TRBJ1-1, with D tentatively TRBD1 (5 bases). The germline CDR1 and CDR2 sequences are MGHRA and YSYEKL. The CDR3 contains 14 residues. Trimming stripped 4 bases from V and 0 bases from J, with 9 bases between.